This record covers a single T cell receptor (beta chain). What it recognizes is unknown. This sample was included in a study of cytotoxic CD8 clonotypes in ibrutinib-treated CLL. General study results and limits: Baseline levels were approached again at progression, after clonality had risen at ibrutinib response.

Deep sequencing aimed at 1 in 200,000 to 1 in 1 million T cells' resolution. The repertoire was sequenced with immunoSEQ multiplex PCR; TCRdb's copy has only in-frame clones and lacks some. The sample lists some 120,000 clones, around 84% occurring once. CDR1 SGHDN and CDR2 FVKESK come from the germline V gene. The CDR3 runs 17 residues. V lost 5 bases, J lost 0 bases, and 17 bases lay in between. This specimen was PBMCs, taken after 24 months of ibrutinib treatment. This chain joins TRBV14 and TRBJ1-5; maybe TRBD1 (5 bases). This clonotype was obtained from a human donor with chronic lymphocytic leukemia. The CDR3 DNA sequence: TGTGCCAGCAGCGCCCCCTGGGGGGAGACTAGCAATCAGCCCCAGCATTTT. This codes for CASSAPWGETSNQPQHF. Full variable domain (remainder filled in from reference TRBV14 and TRBJ1-5): EAGVTQFPSHSVIEKGQTVTLRCDPISGHDNLYWYRRVMGKEIKFLLHFVKESKQDESGMPNNRFLAERTGGTYSTLKVQPAELEDSGVYFCASSAPWGETSNQPQHFGDGTRLSIL.